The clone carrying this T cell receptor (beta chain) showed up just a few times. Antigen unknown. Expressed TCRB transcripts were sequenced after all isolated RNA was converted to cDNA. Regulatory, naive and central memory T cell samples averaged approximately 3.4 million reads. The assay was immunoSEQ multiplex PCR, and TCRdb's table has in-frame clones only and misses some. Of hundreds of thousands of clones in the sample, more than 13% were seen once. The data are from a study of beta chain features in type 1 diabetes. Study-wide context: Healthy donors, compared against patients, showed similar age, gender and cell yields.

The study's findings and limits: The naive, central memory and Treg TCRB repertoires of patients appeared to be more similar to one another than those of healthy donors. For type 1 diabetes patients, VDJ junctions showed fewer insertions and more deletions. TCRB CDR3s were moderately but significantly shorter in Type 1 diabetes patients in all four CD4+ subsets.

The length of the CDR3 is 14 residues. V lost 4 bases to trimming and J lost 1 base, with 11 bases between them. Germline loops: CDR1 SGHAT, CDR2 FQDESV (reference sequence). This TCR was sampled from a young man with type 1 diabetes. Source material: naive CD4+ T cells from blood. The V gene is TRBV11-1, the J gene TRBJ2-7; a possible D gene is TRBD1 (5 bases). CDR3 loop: CASSSQQASYEQYF. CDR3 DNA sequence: TGTGCCAGCAGCTCTCAACAGGCATCCTACGAGCAGTACTTC.